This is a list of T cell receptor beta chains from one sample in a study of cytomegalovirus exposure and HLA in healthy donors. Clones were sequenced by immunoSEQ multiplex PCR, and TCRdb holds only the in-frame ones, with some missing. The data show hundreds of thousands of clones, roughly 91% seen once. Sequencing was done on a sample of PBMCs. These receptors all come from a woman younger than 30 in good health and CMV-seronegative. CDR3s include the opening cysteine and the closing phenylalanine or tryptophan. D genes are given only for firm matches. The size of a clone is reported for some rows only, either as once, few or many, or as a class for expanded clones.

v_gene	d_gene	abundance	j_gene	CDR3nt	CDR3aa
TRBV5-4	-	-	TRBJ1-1	TGTGCCAGCAGCTTACAGAGCACTGAAGCTTTCTTT	CASSLQSTEAFF
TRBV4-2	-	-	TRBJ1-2	TGTGCCAGCAGGGAGACGGGAGGTGCGATTTGGGTTTCTGGCTATGGCTACACCTTC	CASRETGGAIWVSGYGYTF
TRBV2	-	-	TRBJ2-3	TGTGCCAGCAGTGCCGGACTCGCTAATACGCAGTATTTT	CASSAGLANTQYF
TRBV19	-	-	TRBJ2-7	TGTGCCAGTTCGACTGACCCTACCTACGAGCAGTACTTC	CASSTDPTYEQYF
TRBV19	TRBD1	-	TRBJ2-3	TGTGCCAGTAGTATAGGCCGGACAGGGGGTCTCGCCGATACGCAGTATTTT	CASSIGRTGGLADTQYF
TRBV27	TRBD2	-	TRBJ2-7	TGTGCCAGCAGGAGACCAGAAAAAGGGACTAGCGGGAGGGCATTCTACGAGCAGTACTTC	CASRRPEKGTSGRAFYEQYF
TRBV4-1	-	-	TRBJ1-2	TGCGCCAGCAGCCTAACAGGGTTTGGCTACACCTTC	CASSLTGFGYTF
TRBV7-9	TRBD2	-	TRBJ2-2	TGTGCCAGCAGCCCCCGGGGAGGGGACACCGGGGAGCTGTTTTTT	CASSPRGGDTGELFF
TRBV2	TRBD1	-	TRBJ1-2	TGTGCCAGCAGAGGGGACAGCCTCAACTATGGCTACACCTTC	CASRGDSLNYGYTF
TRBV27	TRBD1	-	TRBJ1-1	TGTGCCAGCAGTGTCATACAGGGGGGCGCCAACGAAGCTTTCTTT	CASSVIQGGANEAFF
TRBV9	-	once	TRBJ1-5	TGTGCCAGCAGCGTCACAGGGTCGAGCAATCAGCCCCAGCATTTT	CASSVTGSSNQPQHF
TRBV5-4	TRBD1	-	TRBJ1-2	TGTGCCAGCAGCTCCAAGACAGGGGGGGTCTATGGCTACACCTTC	CASSSKTGGVYGYTF
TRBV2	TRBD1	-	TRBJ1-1	TGTGCCAGCAGTCCCTCCCGGACAGGCAGTGCCGAAGCTTTCTTT	CASSPSRTGSAEAFF
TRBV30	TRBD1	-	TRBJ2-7	TGTGCCTGGTTGCCCCCCGGACAGGGAATCTACGAGCAGTACTTC	CAWLPPGQGIYEQYF
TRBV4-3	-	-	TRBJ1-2	TGCGCCAGCAGCCAACCGCACCCCGCGGCGGGTGGCTACACCTTC	CASSQPHPAAGGYTF
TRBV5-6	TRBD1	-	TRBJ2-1	TGTGCCAGCAGCACCGGGACAGGGGTCACGAATGAGCAGTTCTTC	CASSTGTGVTNEQFF